This T cell receptor beta chain was observed in a study of cytomegalovirus exposure and HLA in healthy donors (dated by TCRdb to 2017 to 2019). At the level of the whole study: An earlier analysis of some 600 of the donors reported under 300 Gb of sequence data and around 110 million unique TCR beta sequences obtained from roughly 180 million T cells. All discovery cohort repertoires had been generated on a single sequencing platform. HLA typing included class I and class II loci at four-digit resolution. Roughly 300 gigabases of sequencing data and approximately 80 million unique TCR sequences were included in an early release covering 550 to 650 HLA-typed donors. Of the approximately 400 genotyped donors, around 81% fell in the genetic ancestry cluster associated with self-reported Caucasian donors. The study profiled the T cell repertoires of hundreds of subjects by immunosequencing and related them to cytomegalovirus serostatus. Rather than using new phenotypic data, the later analysis identified candidate immune exposures from TCR beta sequences and from how often those sequences occurred across donors. In addition to the first cohort of around 670 subjects, a separate validation cohort of some 120 different subjects was used. To predict cytomegalovirus infection status, the study brought together high-throughput TCR immunosequencing, statistical association of individual TCRs with disease status, and machine learning. On average, roughly 200,000 unique TCR beta nucleotide sequences were sequenced per donor among 398 genotyped donors of the cohort, with roughly 18% of those sequences being non-productive. Donor age, sex, ethnicity and CMV serostatus were compiled together with the repertoire data. In an earlier analysis of over 550 of the donors, high-throughput TCR beta sequencing was used to judge whether each TCR beta V gene segment behaved as functional or pseudogenic. To study patterns of TCR occurrence, a later analysis re-analyzed previously published TCR beta repertoires from under 750 donors and added high-resolution HLA genotyping. The study aimed to test whether cataloging public T cell receptors could reveal signatures of past pathogen exposure. The number of donors typed differed by locus, with roughly 620-630 for A, B, C, DRB1 and DQB1, over 500 for DQA1, over 600 for DPA1, and 450 to 480 for DPB1. A later genetic analysis took genome-wide SNP genotypes for about 55% of the roughly 670 donors and used that subset as a discovery cohort. Roughly 5 DR-DQ haplotypes were handled as single units for association and clustering, since linkage in the cohort was strong. The investigation overall reported the following: According to a later analysis, parvovirus B19, influenza, CMV and Epstein-Barr virus appeared linked to several top co-occurrence clusters. In a later genetic analysis, fewer N-insertions in productive TCRs were reported among donors in an Asian-associated ancestry cluster than the approximately 710-donor mean. A later analysis found that most CMV-associated TCR beta chains appeared HLA-restricted, with HLA associations seemingly driven largely by CMV exposure. The classifier was reported to diagnose cytomegalovirus status with high specificity and sensitivity in both the original and validation cohorts. A total of 150 to 200 TCR beta chains were listed by the study as associated with cytomegalovirus. The only immune exposure information available for the cohort was CMV serostatus. In this cohort, only TCR beta chains were sequenced, and detectable features were limited by the absence of alpha or paired-chain data. An association between a missense DCLRE1C variant and V-gene and J-gene trimming of TCR beta chains was found in a later genetic analysis and replicated in an independent cohort. In an earlier analysis of roughly 500 of the donors, most TCR beta V segments appeared in productive rearrangements about 87% or about 30% of the time, broadly matching IMGT annotations. The sequencing pipeline was judged likely to have produced a cluster of highly shared sequence variants as a technical artifact. A further reported finding was that TCR beta sequences accurately predicted the HLA-A and HLA-B alleles for most subjects in the first cohort. Three of the identified cytomegalovirus-associated TCR beta chains were confirmed in vitro to be specific for cytomegalovirus antigens. Linkage disequilibrium might explain the correlated functional status among segregating V segments, but an unknown experimental factor could not be ruled out. Across donors, most TCR sequences were observed very rarely, whereas some public TCRs were present in many individuals. Because the 87-base-pair reads could not distinguish some IMGT-functional V segments, including TRBV6-2 and TRBV6-3, those segments were excluded. Sequencing depth was assumed to be roughly uniform across donors in the presence/absence analyses, though that assumption may not hold. Specific HLA alleles were associated with more than 15,000 TCR beta sequences at a false discovery rate of 0.05 in a later analysis. Because HLA typing was missing for some donors at each locus, association tests included only the typed subset. According to a later analysis, TCR association rates differed among HLA loci, with DRB1 alleles showing the most associated TCRs and HLA-C alleles showing the fewest. Because counts were too low, roughly 17 rarely observed V segments, including chromosome 9 orphons, were left out of the earlier analysis of several hundred of the donors. The authors suggested that the approach could potentially be generalized to other disease states and immunological phenotypes. A later analysis found that HLA-associated TCR beta chains were more clonally expanded and had lower generation probabilities than equally common non-associated chains. Strong co-occurrence of HLA alleles, especially DR and DQ, made assigning TCR associations to individual alleles difficult.

A remark on this clone: This clone's antigen is unknown. Germline and junction disagree at one end, which may indicate a read error.

The CDR3 starts with the cysteine, ends with the phenylalanine, and has 11 residues. The read is trimmed to its CDR3 DNA, 33 bases read in frame from base 1. The germline V gene yields MNHEY for CDR1 and SVGAGI for CDR2. In total, fewer than 750 healthy bone marrow donors made up the cohort. At the time of sampling, every cohort member was nominally healthy, though immune exposures that went unrecorded were likely present. The donor tested CMV seropositive and was one of the 289 seropositive cohort members. Every donor gave a peripheral blood sample, and the peripheral blood mononuclear cells from that sample were used for TCR beta sequencing. Genomic DNA extraction from the blood cell samples was performed with the Qiagen DNeasy Blood Extraction Kit. Library generation was performed with the immunoSEQ multiplex PCR assay. For the multiplex PCR, a mixture combining 60 forward primers for TCR Vbeta segments and 13 reverse primers for TCR Jbeta segments was used. A multiplex PCR assay on genomic DNA amplified the CDR3 region of rearranged TCR beta genes. The amplified TCR beta libraries were sequenced on the Illumina HiSeq System as 87-base-pair reads. As for the authors' bioinformatics: A later analysis tallied around 80 million unique TCR beta chains across the 666 repertoires, and some 10 million of those chains were shared by two or more donors. Raw reads were error-corrected and collapsed into unique sequences with a nearest-neighbor algorithm that merged closely related sequences to remove PCR and sequencing errors. To assign V, D and J gene segments, CDR3 sequences were aligned to IMGT reference sequences. For a sequence to be retained, a match of at least six nucleotides was required to both a V gene segment and a J gene segment. A rearrangement was called productive if the CDR3 had no stop codons and remained in frame with V and J, and every other rearrangement was called non-productive. Following IMGT convention, CDR3 was defined as the stretch from the second conserved V-encoded cysteine up to the conserved J-encoded phenylalanine. In an earlier analysis of around 570 of the donors, sequences lacking an unambiguous match to a single V gene segment were excluded. An earlier analysis of 500 to 700 of the donors classified V segments as functional when productive rearrangements were above 56.7% and as segregating when the standard deviation between donors was above 5%. To diagnose cytomegalovirus status from the catalog of TCR beta chain sequences, a statistical classification framework was built. A later analysis assigned V and J genes by comparing TCR nucleotide sequences with IMGT/GENE-DB human TR gene sequences. Using the TCRdist pipeline, a later analysis assigned CDR3 sequences along with most-parsimonious VDJ recombination scenarios. In a later analysis, every TCR beta chain was defined by the combination of its CDR3 amino acid sequence and its V-gene family, and reads without a unique V-gene family were dropped. To address suspected cross-contamination and a sequencing artifact, a later analysis removed roughly 640 highly shared, low-generation-probability nucleotide sequences. For each public chain, a later analysis derived a clonal expansion index from normalized ranks of inferred template counts within each repertoire. In a later analysis, generation probabilities were computed with a VDJ recombination model fitted to out-of-frame rearrangements, and the resulting probabilities were checked against IGoR. Hypergeometric tests were used in a later analysis to score TCR-TCR, TCR-HLA and TCR-CMV co-occurrence, with a repertoire-size bias correction applied to the TCR pairs. A later analysis estimated false discovery rates by permuting HLA or CMV assignments 20 times. In a later analysis, co-occurring TCRs were grouped using DBSCAN, and TCRdist sequence similarity was added for clustering within HLA-allele-positive subsets. For co-occurrence clustering, repertoires with fewer than 30,000 or more than 120,000 public chains were excluded, along with roughly five repertoires with anomalous nucleotide sharing. The immuneACCESS repertoire file appears here via TCRdb, limited to in-frame rearrangements. These files lack a portion of the clones; in checked studies, under half of the deficit traces to unresolved V genes, and the cause of the others is not known. The DNA was the basis for D and trimming; V, J and clone size are from that table. For this sample there are 120,000 to 150,000 clones; approximately 80% appear just once. Of the sample, roughly an eighth falls within the top ten clones.

The material sequenced was PBMCs. This clonotype originated in a man aged 35 to 55 in good health and CMV-seropositive. The chain uses TRBV6-5 and TRBJ2-1, with the D gene not clear enough to name. The sequence in DNA is TGTGCCAGCAGTGCCTATAATGAGCAGTTCTTC. It codes for CASSAYNEQFF.